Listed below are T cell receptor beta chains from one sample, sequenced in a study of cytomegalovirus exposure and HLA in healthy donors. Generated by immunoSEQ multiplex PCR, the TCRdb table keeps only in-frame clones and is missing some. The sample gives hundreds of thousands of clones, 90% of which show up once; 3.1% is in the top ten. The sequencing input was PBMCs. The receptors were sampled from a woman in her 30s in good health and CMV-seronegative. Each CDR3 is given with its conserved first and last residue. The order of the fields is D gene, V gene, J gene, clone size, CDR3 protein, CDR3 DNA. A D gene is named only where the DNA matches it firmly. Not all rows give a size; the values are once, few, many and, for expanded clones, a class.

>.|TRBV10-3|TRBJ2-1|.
CAISTGSNEQFF
TGTGCCATCAGTACAGGGTCCAATGAGCAGTTCTTC
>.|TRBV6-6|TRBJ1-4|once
CASSETWEKLFF
TGTGCCAGCAGTGAGACGTGGGAAAAACTGTTTTTT
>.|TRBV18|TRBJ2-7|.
CASSADYEQYF
TGTGCCAGCTCAGCCGACTACGAGCAGTACTTC
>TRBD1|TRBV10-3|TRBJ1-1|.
CAIGGQGWTEAFF
TGTGCCATCGGAGGACAGGGGTGGACTGAAGCTTTCTTT
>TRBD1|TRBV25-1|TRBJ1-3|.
CASSVGQGNTIYF
TGTGCCAGCAGTGTGGGACAGGGAAACACCATATATTTT
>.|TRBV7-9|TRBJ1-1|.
CASSPQGTEAFF
TGTGCCAGCAGCCCACAGGGCACTGAAGCTTTCTTT
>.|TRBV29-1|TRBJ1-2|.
CSVVGQAENYGYTF
TGCAGCGTTGTCGGACAAGCGGAGAACTATGGCTACACCTTC
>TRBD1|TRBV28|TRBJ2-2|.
CASSPRTGLTNTGELFF
TGTGCCAGCAGTCCGCGGACAGGGCTAACGAACACCGGGGAGCTGTTTTTT
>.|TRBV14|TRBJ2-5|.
CASSQDFSGELPGSETQYF
TGTGCCAGCAGCCAAGACTTTTCAGGCGAACTGCCCGGGAGCGAGACCCAGTACTTC
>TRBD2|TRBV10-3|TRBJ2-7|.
CAIRDLAGASYEQYF
TGTGCCATCAGGGATCTAGCGGGGGCCTCCTACGAGCAGTACTTC
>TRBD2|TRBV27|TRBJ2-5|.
CVTRSREALSWTQYF
TGTGTCACACGTTCCCGGGAGGCCCTGTCGTGGACCCAGTACTTC
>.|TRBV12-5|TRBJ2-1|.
CASGPDTTSYNEQFF
TGTGCTAGTGGTCCTGACACCACGTCCTACAATGAGCAGTTCTTC
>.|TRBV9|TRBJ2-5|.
CASSVSGRQETQYF
TGTGCCAGCAGCGTATCGGGGAGACAAGAGACCCAGTACTTC
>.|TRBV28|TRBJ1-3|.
CASFPQISGNTIYF
TGTGCCAGCTTCCCCCAAATCTCTGGAAACACCATATATTTT
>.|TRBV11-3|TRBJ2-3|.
CASSIQGRSDTQYF
TGTGCCAGCAGCATTCAGGGGAGGTCAGATACGCAGTATTTT
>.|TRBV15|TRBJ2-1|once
CATSRVSASEQFF
TGTGCCACCAGCAGAGTTTCAGCGTCGGAGCAGTTCTTC
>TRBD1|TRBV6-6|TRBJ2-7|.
CASSTWTGIYEQYF
TGTGCCAGCAGTACGTGGACAGGGATCTACGAGCAGTACTTC
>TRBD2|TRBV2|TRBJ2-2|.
CASSEGRGNAGELFF
TGTGCCAGCAGTGAGGGGAGGGGAAACGCCGGGGAGCTGTTTTTT
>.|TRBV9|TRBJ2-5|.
CASSVEEGGGGKTQYF
TGTGCCAGCAGCGTAGAGGAGGGGGGTGGTGGAAAGACCCAGTACTTC
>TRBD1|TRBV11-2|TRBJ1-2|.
CASSLQGATYGYTF
TGTGCCAGCAGCCTACAGGGGGCTACCTATGGCTACACCTTC
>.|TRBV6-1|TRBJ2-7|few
CASRSVGYEQYF
TGTGCCAGCAGATCTGTGGGCTACGAGCAGTACTTC
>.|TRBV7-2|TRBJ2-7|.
CASSLDRGPYEQYF
TGTGCCAGCAGCTTAGATCGCGGCCCCTACGAGCAGTACTTC
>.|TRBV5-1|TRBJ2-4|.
CASSLQTSKNIQYF
TGCGCCAGCAGCCTACAGACTTCCAAAAACATTCAGTACTTC
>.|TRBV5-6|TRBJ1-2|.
CASSPADGPHQYGYTF
TGTGCCAGCAGCCCAGCCGACGGTCCTCACCAGTATGGCTACACCTTC
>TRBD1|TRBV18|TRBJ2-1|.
CASRDRLYNEQFF
TGTGCCAGCAGGGACAGGCTCTACAATGAGCAGTTCTTC
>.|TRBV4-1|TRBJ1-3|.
CASSQAFGGSGNTIYF
TGCGCCAGCAGCCAAGCCTTCGGGGGCTCTGGAAACACCATATATTTT
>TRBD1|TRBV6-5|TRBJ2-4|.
CASSPGGAANIQYF
TGTGCCAGCAGCCCAGGGGGCGCGGCGAACATTCAGTACTTC
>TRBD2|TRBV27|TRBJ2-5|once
CATQPGTRLTETQYF
TGTGCCACACAACCCGGGACTAGGCTCACAGAGACCCAGTACTTC
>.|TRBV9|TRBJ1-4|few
CASSVGRVVGEKLFF
TGTGCCAGCAGCGTAGGCAGGGTGGTCGGTGAAAAACTGTTTTTT
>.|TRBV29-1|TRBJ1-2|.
CSVPDLTALYGYTF
TGCAGCGTCCCGGACCTCACAGCCCTTTATGGCTACACCTTC
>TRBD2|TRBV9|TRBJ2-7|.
CASSETSGTYEQYF
TGTGCCAGCAGCGAGACTAGCGGAACCTACGAGCAGTACTTC
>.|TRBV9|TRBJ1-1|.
CASSVEKGWNTEAFF
TGTGCCAGCAGCGTAGAAAAAGGATGGAACACTGAAGCTTTCTTT
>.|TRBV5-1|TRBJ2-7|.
CASSLDWEAPYEQYF
TGCGCCAGCAGCTTGGATTGGGAGGCCCCCTACGAGCAGTACTTC
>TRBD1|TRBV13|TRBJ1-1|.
CASSSAGTGNTEAFF
TGTGCCAGCAGCTCGGCCGGGACAGGGAACACTGAAGCTTTCTTT
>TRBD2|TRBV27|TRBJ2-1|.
CASSPGLYSYNEQFF
TGTGCCAGCAGCCCGGGACTATACTCCTACAATGAGCAGTTCTTC
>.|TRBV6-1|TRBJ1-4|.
CASSEVDGGNEKLFF
TGTGCCAGCAGTGAAGTGGATGGTGGTAATGAAAAACTGTTTTTT
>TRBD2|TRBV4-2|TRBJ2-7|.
CASSRETSGTPQQYF
TGTGCCAGCAGCCGAGAGACTAGCGGGACCCCACAGCAGTACTTC
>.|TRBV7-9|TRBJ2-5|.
CASSLDVMQETQYF
TGTGCCAGCAGCTTAGACGTTATGCAAGAGACCCAGTACTTC
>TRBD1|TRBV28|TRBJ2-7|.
CASSLPGQASYEQYF
TGTGCCAGCAGTTTACCTGGACAGGCCTCCTACGAGCAGTACTTC
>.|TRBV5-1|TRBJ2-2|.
CASSFTGDNTGELFF
TGCGCCAGCAGCTTTACCGGGGATAACACCGGGGAGCTGTTTTTT
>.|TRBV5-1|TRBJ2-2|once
CASSLVGRGRGGELFF
TGCGCCAGCAGCTTGGTGGGCAGGGGTAGGGGCGGGGAGCTGTTTTTT
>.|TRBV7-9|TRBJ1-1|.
CASSRLTGMNTEAFF
TGTGCCAGCAGCCGATTAACGGGGATGAACACTGAAGCTTTCTTT
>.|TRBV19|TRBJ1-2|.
CASSIPPGVRGYTF
TGTGCCAGTAGTATCCCTCCAGGGGTCCGTGGCTACACCTTC
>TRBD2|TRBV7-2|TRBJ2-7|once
CASSLELAFGEQYF
TGTGCCAGCAGCTTAGAACTAGCGTTCGGCGAGCAGTACTTC
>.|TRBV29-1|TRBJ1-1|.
CSVVTGWNTEAFF
TGCAGCGTCGTTACGGGGTGGAACACTGAAGCTTTCTTT
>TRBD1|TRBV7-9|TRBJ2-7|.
CASSPGQYTYEQYF
TGTGCCAGCAGCCCGGGACAGTATACCTACGAGCAGTACTTC
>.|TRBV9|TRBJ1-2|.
CASSVTGQGPDGYTF
TGTGCCAGCAGCGTAACTGGGCAGGGCCCAGATGGCTACACCTTC
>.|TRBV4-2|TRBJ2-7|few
CASSQVKGTPLYEQYF
TGTGCCAGCAGCCAAGTCAAAGGGACACCTCTCTACGAGCAGTACTTC
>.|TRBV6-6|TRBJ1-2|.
CASTRGSYNYGYTF
TGTGCCAGCACCCGAGGATCCTATAACTATGGCTACACCTTC
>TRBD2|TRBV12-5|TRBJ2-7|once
CASGLVLAQSSYEQYF
TGTGCTAGTGGTTTGGTACTAGCGCAAAGCTCCTACGAGCAGTACTTC
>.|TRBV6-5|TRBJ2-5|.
CASSYGGQETQYF
TGTGCCAGCAGTTACGGGGGGCAGGAGACCCAGTACTTC
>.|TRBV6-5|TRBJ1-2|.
CASSYSNGGDYGYTF
TGTGCCAGCAGTTACTCGAATGGAGGGGACTATGGCTACACCTTC
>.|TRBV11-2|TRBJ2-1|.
CASSFSGGHPYNEQFF
TGTGCCAGCAGCTTCAGCGGCGGACACCCCTACAATGAGCAGTTCTTC
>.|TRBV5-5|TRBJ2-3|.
CASSSLAVSTDTQYF
TGTGCCAGCAGCTCTTTAGCGGTTAGCACAGATACGCAGTATTTT
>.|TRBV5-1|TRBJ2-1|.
CASLPWAFSYNEQFF
TGCGCCAGCCTGCCCTGGGCATTCTCCTACAATGAGCAGTTCTTC